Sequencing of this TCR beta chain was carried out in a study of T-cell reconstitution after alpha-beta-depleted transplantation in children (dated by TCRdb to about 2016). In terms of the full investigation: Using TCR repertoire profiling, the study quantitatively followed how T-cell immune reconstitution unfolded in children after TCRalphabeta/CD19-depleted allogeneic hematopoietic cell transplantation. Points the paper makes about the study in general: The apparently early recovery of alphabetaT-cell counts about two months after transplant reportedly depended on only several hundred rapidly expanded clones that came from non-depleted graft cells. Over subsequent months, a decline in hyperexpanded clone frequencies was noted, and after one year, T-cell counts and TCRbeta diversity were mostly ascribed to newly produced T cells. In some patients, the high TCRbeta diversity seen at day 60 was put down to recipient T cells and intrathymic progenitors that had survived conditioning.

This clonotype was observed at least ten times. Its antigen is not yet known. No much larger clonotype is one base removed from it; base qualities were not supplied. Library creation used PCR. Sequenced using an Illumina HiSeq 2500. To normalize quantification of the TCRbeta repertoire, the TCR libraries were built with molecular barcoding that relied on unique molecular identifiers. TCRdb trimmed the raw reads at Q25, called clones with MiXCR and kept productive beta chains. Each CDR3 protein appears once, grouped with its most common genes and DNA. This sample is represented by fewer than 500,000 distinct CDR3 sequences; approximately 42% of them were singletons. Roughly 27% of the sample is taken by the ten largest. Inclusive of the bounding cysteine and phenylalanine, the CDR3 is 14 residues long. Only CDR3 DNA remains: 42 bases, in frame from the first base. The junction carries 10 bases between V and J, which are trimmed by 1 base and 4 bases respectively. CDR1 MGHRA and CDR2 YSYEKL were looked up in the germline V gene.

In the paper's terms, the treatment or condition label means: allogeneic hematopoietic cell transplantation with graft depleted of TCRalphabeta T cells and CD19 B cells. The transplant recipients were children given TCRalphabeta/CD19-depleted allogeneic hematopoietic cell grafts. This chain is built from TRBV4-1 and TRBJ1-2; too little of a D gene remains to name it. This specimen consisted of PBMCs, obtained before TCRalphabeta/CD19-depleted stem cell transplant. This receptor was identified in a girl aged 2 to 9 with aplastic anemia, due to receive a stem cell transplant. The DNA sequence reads TGCGCCAGCAGCCAAGCTCTACTGGGCTATGGCTACACCTTC. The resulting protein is CASSQALLGYGYTF.